Below, 13 T cell receptor beta chains from the same sample are listed, as sequenced in a study of T-cell reconstitution after alpha-beta-depleted transplantation in children. A TCRbeta library incorporating unique molecular identifiers was prepared. TCRdb ran MiXCR on the PCR reads and lists one entry per CDR3 protein. The table has about 1,000,000 distinct CDR3 sequences, about 29% seen once; the top ten hold about 28%. This sample comprised PBMCs, mostly from graft donor cells, obtained 360 days after TCRalphabeta/CD19-depleted stem cell transplant. These receptors were obtained from a boy under two years old who had a stem cell transplant for SCID, so the T cells may come from the graft donor.

This clonotype was counted only a few times. The rearrangement uses TRBV7-9 and TRBJ2-1; D may be TRBD1 (6 bases). Per the germline V gene, CDR1 is SEHNR and CDR2 is FQNEAQ (reference sequence). This CDR3 is built from 17 residues. With 5 bases removed from V and 0 bases from J, the gap between germline ends came to 17 bases. The CDR3 DNA reads TGTGCCAGCAGCCCCCCGGCGGACAGAAGCTCCTACAATGAGCAGTTCTTC. It yields the protein CASSPPADRSSYNEQFF. The full variable domain, completed using reference TRBV7-9 and TRBJ2-1, is DTGVSQNPRHKITKRGQNVTFRCDPISEHNRLYWYRQTLGQGPEFLTYFQNEAQLEKSRLLSDRFSAERPKGSFSTLEIQRTEQGDSAMYLCASSPPADRSSYNEQFFGPGTRLTVL.

V and J are TRBV14 and TRBJ2-3; D unclear. Germline V CDR1 and CDR2: SGHDN, FVKESK. Trimming cost V 2 bases and J 2 bases, with 11 bases left between them. This CDR3 contains 15 residues. The CDR3 sequence is CASSQRPGLTDTQYF. The CDR3 nucleotides read TGTGCCAGCAGCCAACGGCCAGGCCTCACAGATACGCAGTATTTT.

This clonotype was detected only a few times. J is TRBJ2-7 and V is TRBV12-3 or TRBV12-4, with 8 nucleotides matching TRBD2. The junction had 7 bases not matched to a gene; V was cut back by 6 bases and J by 0 bases. The CDR3 covers 15 residues. CDR3 sequence (DNA): TGTGCCAGCAGGCCCCCGGGGGGGAGCTCCTACGAGCAGTACTTC. It codes for CASRPPGGSSYEQYF.

This clonotype occurred a few times. The chain is built from TRBV14 and TRBJ1-2; D unresolved. With 1 base removed from V and 4 bases from J, the gap between germline ends came to 13 bases. Germline V CDR1 and CDR2: SGHDN, FVKESK. CDR3 length equals 15 residues. The CDR3 nucleotides read TGTGCCAGCAGCCAAGGGCGAGATCCGATCTATGGCTACACCTTC. This translates into CASSQGRDPIYGYTF.

Comment on this clonotype: The CDR3 ends on some other residue instead of the conserved phenylalanine or tryptophan, so this is likely a read error. It is unclear where the CDR3 begins or ends on the DNA, so no DNA is shown, and the CDR3 is as TCRdb lists it. The V gene is TRBV27, the J gene TRBJ2-1; TRBD2, the table's D call, was not compared with the DNA. CDR1 is MNHEY, CDR2 SMNVEV, per germline (reference sequence). Including both end residues, the CDR3 is 13 amino acids long. The CDR3 sequence is CASSTRLAGGLVI.

The chain combines TRBV7-3 with TRBJ2-1; D not certain. CDR1 SGHTA and CDR2 FQGTGA come from the germline V gene. The V end lost 4 bases, the J end lost 8 bases, and 21 bases lay between the germline ends. CDR3 length: 16 amino acids. The CDR3 DNA reads as TGTGCCAGCAGCTCAACCGGGCTCATAGGGTGGCATGAGCAGTTCTTC. Protein: CASSSTGLIGWHEQFF.

The table lists this clonotype with a few counts. V is TRBV3-1 and J is TRBJ2-3; 9 positions match TRBD2. V was clipped by 4 bases and J by 9 bases; unmatched bases: 5. Per the germline V gene, CDR1 is LGHDT and CDR2 is YNNKEL (reference sequence). The CDR3 runs 13 residues. Written as DNA, the CDR3 is TGTGCCAGCAGCCTACCTACTAGCGGGACGCAGTATTTT. Its protein product is CASSLPTSGTQYF.

This clonotype was counted between two and nine times. The V and J genes are TRBV7-9 and TRBJ2-5, with 7 bases that match TRBD1. CDR3 length equals 14 residues. Losses at the gene ends were 7 bases for V and 5 bases for J; bases not matched to a gene: 10. The germline CDR1 and CDR2 sequences are SEHNR and FQNEAQ (reference sequence). DNA of the CDR3: TGTGCCAGCATCCGAGGACAGGTCAGGGAGACCCAGTACTTC. Amino acid sequence: CASIRGQVRETQYF.

The chain recombines TRBV12-3 or TRBV12-4 with TRBJ2-5; D possibly uses TRBD1 or TRBD2 (6 bases each). The CDR3 length is 18 residues. With 11 bases removed from V and 1 base from J, the gap between germline ends came to 29 bases. In DNA, the CDR3 is TGTGCCTTCAGTTGGGGGCAGGGAATAGGGGGGATCCAAGAGACCCAGTACTTC. Protein product: CAFSWGQGIGGIQETQYF.

The CDR3 region has the DNA TGTGCCACCACACTTGGGGCGAGGACTGAAGCTTTCTTT. Residues: CATTLGARTEAFF. The genes are TRBV19 and TRBJ1-1; tentative D call: TRBD1 (5 bases). Trimming stripped 10 bases from V and 5 bases from J, with 17 bases between. The CDR3 is 13 amino acids. Germline CDR1 LNHDA, CDR2 SQIVND (reference sequence).

This clonotype has just a few counts. The chain employs TRBV20-1 and TRBJ2-3, with D unresolved. The CDR3 is 13 amino acids. Germline V CDR1 and CDR2: DFQATT, SNEGSKA (reference sequence). The V and J ends lost 6 bases and 3 bases respectively, with 13 bases between them. In nucleotides, the CDR3 is TGCAGTGCCCGATTCGAGAGGACAGATACGCAGTATTTT. Translation gives CSARFERTDTQYF.

This chain joins TRBV12-3 or TRBV12-4 and TRBJ1-1; D unresolved. Trimming left V 5 bases short and J 11 bases short, with 15 bases between. CDR3 length: 12 amino acids. The CDR3 sequence is CASSRVTAFAFF. The CDR3 DNA is TGTGCCAGCAGTAGAGTAACGGCATTCGCTTTCTTT.

This clonotype was picked up a small number of times. The chain couples TRBV20-1 to TRBJ2-7; no clear D. The germline V and J ends were trimmed by 3 bases and 5 bases, with 14 bases remaining between them. Germline-derived CDR1 and CDR2 are DFQATT and SNEGSKA (reference sequence). The CDR3 has 13 amino acids. The CDR3 region has the DNA TGCAGTGCTAGTTCCCCTCCTCAGGACGAGCAGTACTTC. Protein sequence: CSASSPPQDEQYF.